The rows below give T cell receptor beta chains drawn from one sample of a study of cytomegalovirus exposure and HLA in healthy donors. Sequenced by immunoSEQ multiplex PCR; TCRdb stores in-frame clones only, minus some. This table holds more than 95,000 clones, about 12% found once. The specimen sequenced was PBMCs. The receptors were gathered from a man aged 40-55 years in good health and CMV-seropositive. Both conserved end residues are part of each CDR3. Each record gives: J gene, clone size, V gene, D gene, CDR3 DNA, CDR3 protein. D genes are given only for firm matches. Clone size is not always given. Where it is, it says once, few, many or a class for expanded clones.

j_gene: TRBJ2-5
abundance: few
v_gene: TRBV18
d_gene: NA
CDR3nt: TGTGCCAGCTCACCCTCCCTAGGGGCGGAGACCCAGTACTTC
CDR3aa: CASSPSLGAETQYF

j_gene: TRBJ1-2
abundance: NA
v_gene: TRBV6-5
d_gene: TRBD1
CDR3nt: TGTGCCAGCAGTGCGACAGGGGCATACGGCTACACCTTC
CDR3aa: CASSATGAYGYTF

j_gene: TRBJ2-7
abundance: few
v_gene: TRBV29-1
d_gene: NA
CDR3nt: TGCAGCGGTCAGACGACTTACGAGCAGTACTTC
CDR3aa: CSGQTTYEQYF

j_gene: TRBJ2-1
abundance: once
v_gene: TRBV7-2
d_gene: NA
CDR3nt: TGTGCCAGCAGCCCGGGACTCAGGAATGAGCAGTTCTTC
CDR3aa: CASSPGLRNEQFF

j_gene: TRBJ2-1
abundance: NA
v_gene: TRBV19
d_gene: TRBD2
CDR3nt: TGTGCCAGTACGGCAATAGCGGGATACAATGAGCAGTTCTTC
CDR3aa: CASTAIAGYNEQFF

j_gene: TRBJ2-1
abundance: NA
v_gene: TRBV19
d_gene: TRBD2
CDR3nt: TGTGCCAGTAGCCCTAGCGGGAATGAGCAGTTCTTC
CDR3aa: CASSPSGNEQFF

j_gene: TRBJ2-5
abundance: NA
v_gene: TRBV5-6
d_gene: TRBD2
CDR3nt: TGTGCCAGCAGCCCCGGACTAGCGGGAGTTTACGAGACCCAGTACTTC
CDR3aa: CASSPGLAGVYETQYF

j_gene: TRBJ1-2
abundance: NA
v_gene: TRBV4-3
d_gene: TRBD1
CDR3nt: TGCGCCAGCAGCCAAGAGGGAGGACAGGGGCTCTATGGCTACACCTTC
CDR3aa: CASSQEGGQGLYGYTF

j_gene: TRBJ2-7
abundance: few
v_gene: TRBV2
d_gene: NA
CDR3nt: TGTGCCAGCAGTGACGGAAGGGGGAGACAGCCGCAGTACTTC
CDR3aa: CASSDGRGRQPQYF

j_gene: TRBJ2-2
abundance: NA
v_gene: TRBV7-6
d_gene: TRBD1
CDR3nt: TGTGCCAGCAGCTCCGGACAGGGGGGAACCGGGGAGCTGTTTTTT
CDR3aa: CASSSGQGGTGELFF

j_gene: TRBJ2-3
abundance: few
v_gene: TRBV5-1
d_gene: TRBD2
CDR3nt: TGCGCCAGCAGCCCCGGACTAGATTGGGATACGCAGTATTTT
CDR3aa: CASSPGLDWDTQYF

j_gene: TRBJ2-7
abundance: NA
v_gene: TRBV28
d_gene: NA
CDR3nt: TGTGCCAGCTCAACTAGTGTCTACGAGCAGTACTTC
CDR3aa: CASSTSVYEQYF

j_gene: TRBJ2-7
abundance: NA
v_gene: TRBV7-8
d_gene: TRBD2
CDR3nt: TGTGCCAGCAGCTGGACTAGTTCGGAAAACTACGAGCAGTACTTC
CDR3aa: CASSWTSSENYEQYF

j_gene: TRBJ2-2
abundance: NA
v_gene: TRBV15
d_gene: TRBD2
CDR3nt: TGTGCCACCAGCAGAGATAGGCTAGCGGGAGTCACCGGGGAGCTGTTTTTT
CDR3aa: CATSRDRLAGVTGELFF

j_gene: TRBJ1-4
abundance: few
v_gene: TRBV11-2
d_gene: TRBD1
CDR3nt: TGTGCCAGCAGCTTTGGGACAGGGAAACTGTTTTTT
CDR3aa: CASSFGTGKLFF

j_gene: TRBJ2-6
abundance: few
v_gene: TRBV5-1
d_gene: NA
CDR3nt: TGCGCCAGCAGCTTGGACGGGGATGGTGGGGCCAACGTCCTGACTTTC
CDR3aa: CASSLDGDGGANVLTF

j_gene: TRBJ2-5
abundance: NA
v_gene: TRBV7-6
d_gene: TRBD2
CDR3nt: TGTGCCAGCAGCTTAGCGTCTAGCGGGCAAGAGACCCAGTACTTC
CDR3aa: CASSLASSGQETQYF